This TCR beta chain was obtained from a study of blood T cell repertoires in COVID-19 (dated by TCRdb to the early 2020s). Looking at the study overall: The collaborator samples originated in the United States, Italy and Spain and spanned the acute and convalescent phases of COVID-19. The prospective study material was composed of cDNA or gDNA derived from T cells, B-cell-depleted T cells, or PBMCs. Subjects who had been exposed to COVID-19, were actively infected with it, or had recovered from it provided the deeply sampled blood TCRbeta repertoires that made up the dataset. The repertoires were released in a freely available public database meant as a resource for research on the immune response to SARS-CoV-2. The samples were drawn from the first 160 participants of the ongoing ImmuneRACE study and from 1,254 subjects provided by 6 global collaborators. Sample metadata almost always included a de-identified subject ID, COVID-19 status, age in years and sex. Where available, HLA class I and class II types were taken from metadata supplied by the sample provider and were not determined by assay-based typing.

From the cysteine up to the phenylalanine, the CDR3 has a length of 13 residues. Only the CDR3 part of the read is kept: 39 bases, read in frame from the first base. The germline V gene (reference sequence) gives CDR1 as SEHNR and CDR2 as FQNEAQ. V is shortened by 1 base, J by 7 bases, and the region joining them spans 8 bases. TCRbeta CDR3 regions were amplified from genomic DNA by means of the immunoSEQ Assay, a bias-controlled multiplex PCR. As for the original processing: The number of nucleated cells in each sample was estimated from the amplification of reference gene primers within the assay. Sequence reads were collapsed and filtered to measure the absolute abundance of every unique TCRbeta CDR3 rearrangement. Productive Simpson clonality was computed per sample as the square root of Simpson's diversity index over productive rearrangements. TCRdb holds this immuneACCESS table with in-frame rearrangements only. Some clones are missing; in checked studies, unresolved V genes explain under half, and the rest has no known cause. The V and J calls and the clone size are those of that table, but D and trimming were determined from the DNA. The sample table lists 100,000 to 150,000 clones, over 80% of them with a count of one. The biggest ten clones account for over 9.5% of the sample.

This clone was recorded a few times. The antigen it recognizes is unknown. Base qualities were left out, and no much larger clone turns up one base away. The study at large found these results: The amount of clinical and demographic metadata varied by source and participant and was provided uncurated.

The collaborating institutions used their own protocols to collect whole blood in K2EDTA tubes. For TCRbeta analysis, collaborator samples were shipped as frozen whole blood, as isolated PBMCs, or as DNA extracted from either sample type. The chain links TRBV7-9 with TRBJ1-5, with no reliable assignment of the D segment. The sample consisted of peripheral blood. The TCR originated in a man in his 60s with acute or convalescent COVID-19. Here is the DNA: TGTGCCAGCAGCTTAGGAGGGAGGCAGCCCCAGCATTTT. Its coded protein is CASSLGGRQPQHF.